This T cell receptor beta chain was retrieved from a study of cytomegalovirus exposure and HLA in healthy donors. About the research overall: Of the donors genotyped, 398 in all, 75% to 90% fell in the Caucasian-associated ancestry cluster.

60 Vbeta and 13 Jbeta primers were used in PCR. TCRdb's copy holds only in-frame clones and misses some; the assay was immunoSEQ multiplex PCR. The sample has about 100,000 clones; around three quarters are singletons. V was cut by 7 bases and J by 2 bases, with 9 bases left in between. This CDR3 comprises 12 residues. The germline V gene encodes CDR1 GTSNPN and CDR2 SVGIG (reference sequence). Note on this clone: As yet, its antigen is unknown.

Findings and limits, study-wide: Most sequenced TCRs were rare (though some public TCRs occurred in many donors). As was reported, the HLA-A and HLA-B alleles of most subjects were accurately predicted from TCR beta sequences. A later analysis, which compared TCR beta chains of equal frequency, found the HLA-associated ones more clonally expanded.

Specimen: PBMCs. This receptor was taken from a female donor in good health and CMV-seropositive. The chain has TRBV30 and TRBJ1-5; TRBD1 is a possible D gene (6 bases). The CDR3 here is CAFNRGNQPQHF. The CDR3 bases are TGTGCCTTCAACAGGGGCAATCAGCCCCAGCATTTT.